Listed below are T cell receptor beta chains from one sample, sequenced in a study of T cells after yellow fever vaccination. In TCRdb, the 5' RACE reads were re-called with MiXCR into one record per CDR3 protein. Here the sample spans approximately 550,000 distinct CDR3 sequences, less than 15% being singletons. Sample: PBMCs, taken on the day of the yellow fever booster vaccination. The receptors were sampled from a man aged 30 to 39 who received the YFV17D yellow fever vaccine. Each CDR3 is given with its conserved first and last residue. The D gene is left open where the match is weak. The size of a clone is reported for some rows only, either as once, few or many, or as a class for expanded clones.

CDR3: CASSIVGTDTQYF
DNA: TGCGCCAGCAGCATTGTGGGCACAGATACGCAGTATTTT
J: TRBJ2-3
size: many
V: TRBV5-1
D: NA

CDR3: CASAREGRSYNEQFF
DNA: TGTGCCAGCGCAAGGGAGGGCCGATCCTACAATGAGCAGTTCTTC
J: TRBJ2-1
size: NA
V: TRBV3-1
D: TRBD2

CDR3: CASSYSAAGELFF
DNA: TGTGCCAGCAGTTACTCAGCGGCCGGGGAGCTGTTTTTT
J: TRBJ2-2
size: NA
V: TRBV6-5
D: NA

CDR3: CASSQDITGELFF
DNA: TGTGCCAGCAGCCAAGACATCACCGGGGAGCTGTTTTTT
J: TRBJ2-2
size: NA
V: TRBV7-9
D: NA

CDR3: CASSHKTSGRDTDTQYF
DNA: TGCGCCAGCAGCCACAAGACTAGCGGGAGGGACACAGATACGCAGTATTTT
J: TRBJ2-3
size: NA
V: TRBV4-3
D: TRBD2

CDR3: CASSQGARATDTQYF
DNA: TGTGCCAGCAGCCAAGGCGCCAGGGCCACAGATACGCAGTATTTT
J: TRBJ2-3
size: many
V: TRBV14
D: NA

CDR3: CASTGARTEAFF
DNA: TGTGCCAGCACAGGGGCGAGGACTGAAGCTTTCTTT
J: TRBJ1-1
size: few
V: TRBV6-2/TRBV6-3
D: NA

CDR3: CASSQVDYRGGQNNEQFF
DNA: TGTGCCAGCAGCCAAGTGGATTACAGGGGAGGGCAGAACAATGAGCAGTTCTTC
J: TRBJ2-1
size: NA
V: TRBV14
D: NA

CDR3: CASSVAVGAGELFF
DNA: TGTGCCAGCAGCGTAGCAGTCGGGGCCGGGGAGCTGTTTTTT
J: TRBJ2-2
size: NA
V: TRBV9
D: NA

CDR3: CSVQQDTGELFF
DNA: TGCAGTGTCCAACAGGATACAGGGGAGCTGTTTTTT
J: TRBJ2-2
size: few
V: TRBV20-1
D: NA

CDR3: CSAIGRLKHTDTQYF
DNA: TGCAGTGCTATCGGGAGGCTCAAACACACAGATACGCAGTATTTT
J: TRBJ2-3
size: few
V: TRBV20-1
D: TRBD2

CDR3: CASSFKKETQYF
DNA: TGTGCCAGCAGCTTCAAAAAAGAGACCCAGTACTTC
J: TRBJ2-5
size: many
V: TRBV7-2
D: NA

CDR3: CASSPQRESSETQYF
DNA: TGTGCCAGCTCACCACAGCGGGAGAGTTCGGAGACCCAGTACTTC
J: TRBJ2-5
size: few
V: TRBV18
D: TRBD2

CDR3: CASSFSLPGSRGELFF
DNA: TGTGCCAGCAGCTTTTCCCTACCCGGGAGTCGAGGGGAGCTGTTTTTT
J: TRBJ2-2
size: NA
V: TRBV5-4
D: NA

CDR3: CSASLASGANVLTF
DNA: TGCAGTGCTAGTCTCGCCTCTGGGGCCAACGTCCTGACTTTC
J: TRBJ2-6
size: NA
V: TRBV20-1
D: NA

CDR3: CASSESGRADTQYF
DNA: TGCGCCAGCAGTGAGTCAGGGAGGGCAGATACGCAGTATTTT
J: TRBJ2-3
size: NA
V: TRBV10-2
D: TRBD2

CDR3: CASSRSWGPAGYTF
DNA: TGTGCCAGCAGCCGAAGTTGGGGGCCGGCTGGCTACACCTTC
J: TRBJ1-2
size: NA
V: TRBV11-1
D: NA

CDR3: CASSQNVADEQYF
DNA: TGTGCCAGCAGCCAAAACGTGGCAGACGAGCAGTACTTC
J: TRBJ2-7
size: few
V: TRBV16
D: NA

CDR3: CASTDSTGVGHF
DNA: TGTGCCAGCACCGATTCGACAGGGGTAGGTCATTTT
J: TRBJ1-5
size: few
V: TRBV12-3/TRBV12-4
D: TRBD1

CDR3: CASSAALLTGTGELFF
DNA: TGCGCCAGCAGTGCGGCACTCTTAACAGGAACCGGGGAGCTGTTTTTT
J: TRBJ2-2
size: NA
V: TRBV10-1
D: NA

CDR3: CASSFPRENEGQFF
DNA: TGTGCCAGCAGCTTTCCGCGGGAGAACGAGGGCCAGTTCTTC
J: TRBJ2-1
size: few
V: TRBV5-5
D: TRBD2

CDR3: CASGSPGSHEQYF
DNA: TGTGCTAGTGGGTCCCCAGGTAGCCACGAGCAGTACTTC
J: TRBJ2-7
size: many
V: TRBV12-5
D: NA

CDR3: CASSGTSGYEQYF
DNA: TGTGCCAGCAGCGGGACTAGCGGCTACGAGCAGTACTTC
J: TRBJ2-7
size: many
V: TRBV7-2
D: TRBD2

CDR3: CASSFLGETYEQYF
DNA: TGTGCCAGCAGTTTCCTTGGGGAAACCTACGAGCAGTACTTC
J: TRBJ2-7
size: few
V: TRBV27
D: NA

CDR3: CASSLVLAGNEQYF
DNA: TGCGCCAGCAGCTTGGTTCTAGCGGGGAACGAGCAGTACTTC
J: TRBJ2-7
size: NA
V: TRBV5-1
D: TRBD2